One and the same sample provided the 22 T cell receptor beta chains below, sequenced in a study of Graves' ophthalmopathy and Graves' hyperthyroidism (dated by TCRdb to the late 2010s). The instrument given in TCRdb is Illumina HiSeq 2000. For repertoire sequencing, TCR beta CDR3 regions were amplified from RNA transcripts. HTBI primers and the Qiagen OneStep RT-PCR kit were used in a first-round RT-PCR, which was followed by a second-round multiplex PCR, size selection and purification. The public reads were run again by TCRdb, first through fastp at Q25 and then through MiXCR, and only productive beta chains were kept. Every CDR3 protein is listed once, alongside the most common genes and DNA of its rows. Within this sample are under 350,000 distinct CDR3 sequences, with 15% to 20% of them counted one time only. About 12% of the sample belongs to the ten largest clones. The sequenced sample was peripheral blood. The receptors come from an adult man with Graves' ophthalmopathy.

As regards this clonotype: It may be a read error: a sequence one base away is much more abundant. The chain couples TRBV4-2 to TRBJ2-2, with 7 bases matching TRBD1. Germline V CDR1 and CDR2: LGHNA, YNFKEQ. CDR3 length: 17 amino acids. The CDR3: CSSSRVPRQGDTGELFF. The CDR3 region has the DNA TGTTCCAGCAGCCGCGTCCCTCGACAGGGCGACACCGGGGAGCTGTTTTTT.

This clonotype was counted at least ten times. The rearrangement links TRBV5-1 to TRBJ1-3; D is unresolved. Trimming took 0 bases from V and 0 from J, leaving 10 bases between them. The germline V gene has CDR1 SGHRS and CDR2 YFSETQ. This CDR3 spans 16 amino acids. In DNA form, the CDR3 reads TGCGCCAGCAGCTTGGTGGGTTCCTACTCTGGAAACACCATATATTTT. It specifies CASSLVGSYSGNTIYF.

The sample holds many counts of this clonotype. The V gene is TRBV19, the J gene TRBJ1-2, with D maybe TRBD1 (6 bases). Trimming took off 3 bases at V and 13 bases at J, with 12 bases between the two ends. The CDR3 length is 11 residues. CDR1 is LNHDA and CDR2 is SQIVND in the germline V gene (reference sequence). In DNA, the CDR3 is TGTGCCAGTAGTATGGGACGGGACACCACCTTC. Encoded protein: CASSMGRDTTF.

This clonotype was seen only a few times. The chain combines TRBV9 with TRBJ2-2, with 8 positions matching TRBD2. The CDR3 loop spans 16 amino acids. With V trimmed by 0 bases and J by 9 bases, 10 bases remained unmatched. CDR1 is SGDLS, CDR2 YYNGEE, per germline. The CDR3 nucleotides are TGTGCCAGCAGCGTAGAAATTAGCGGGAATTTCAGGGAGCTGTTTTTT. Residues: CASSVEISGNFRELFF. Filled out from reference TRBV9 and TRBJ2-2, the complete variable domain reads DSGVTQTPKHLITATGQRVTLRCSPRSGDLSVYWYQQSLDQGLQFLIQYYNGEERAKGNILERFSAQQFPDLHSELNLSSLELGDSALYFCASSVEISGNFRELFFGEGSRLTVL.

This clonotype occurred many times. The gene calls are TRBV6-1 and TRBJ1-2; D remains ambiguous. The germline V gene encodes CDR1 MNHNS and CDR2 SASEGT. This CDR3 contains 14 residues. The V gene lost 1 base and the J gene lost 5 bases, with 11 bases spanning the gap. For the CDR3, the DNA is TGTGCCAGCAGTGAAGTGAGAGGGATGTATGGCTACACCTTC. Amino acids: CASSEVRGMYGYTF.

This clonotype was observed many times. J is TRBJ2-5 and V is TRBV19, with 7 bases lining up with TRBD1. J was trimmed by 5 bases and V by 8 bases; bases with no gene match: 8. The CDR3 is 13 residues long. Germline V CDR1 and CDR2: LNHDA, SQIVND (reference sequence). CDR3 sequence: CASAVQGLETQYF. CDR3 coding DNA: TGTGCCAGTGCCGTACAGGGGCTCGAGACCCAGTACTTC.

This clonotype showed up many times. The V gene is TRBV7-9, the J gene TRBJ2-5; D unclear. This CDR3 spans 12 amino acids. The V and J ends lost 3 bases and 5 bases respectively, with 7 bases between them. CDR1 is SEHNR, CDR2 FQNEAQ, per germline (reference sequence). Here the CDR3 reads CASSFVPETQYF. In nucleotides, the CDR3 is TGTGCCAGCAGCTTTGTCCCGGAGACCCAGTACTTC.

There are many counts of this clonotype. The rearrangement links TRBV12-3 or TRBV12-4 to TRBJ2-7; TRBD2 matches at 9 bases. The ends lost 2 bases at V and 2 bases at J; junction bases unmatched: 4. The CDR3 length is 15 residues. The CDR3 DNA sequence: TGTGCCAGCAGTTTATGGGCGGGAGGGGCCTACGAGCAGTACTTC. Residues: CASSLWAGGAYEQYF.

This clonotype came up many times. The rearrangement joins TRBV6-2 or TRBV6-3 to TRBJ2-7, with TRBD1 matching 10 bases. The CDR3 length is 15 residues. The V segment lost 7 bases and the J segment 4 bases; nucleotides outside the gene matches: 10. Germline loops: CDR1 MNHEY, CDR2 SVGEGT. Here the CDR3 DNA reads TGTGCCAGCAAACCGGGACAGGGGCCCGCTTACGAGCAGTACTTC. This gives the protein CASKPGQGPAYEQYF.

This clonotype was observed many times. The V and J genes are TRBV4-3 and TRBJ2-2, with D possibly matching TRBD1 (6 bases). Trimming stripped 4 bases from V and 4 bases from J, with 13 bases between. Germline-derived CDR1 and CDR2 are LGHNA and YSLEER. CDR3 length: 15 residues. CDR3 region: CASSPQGRGTGELFF. The DNA for the CDR3 is TGCGCCAGCAGCCCGCAGGGCAGGGGCACCGGGGAGCTGTTTTTT.

The sample holds many counts of this clonotype. V and J are TRBV6-2 or TRBV6-3 and TRBJ1-5, with a weak D call TRBD1 (5 bases). Germline V gene sequence: CDR1 MNHEY, CDR2 SVGEGT. This CDR3 has 14 amino acids. V was clipped by 5 bases and J by 0 bases, with 8 bases between them. CDR3 nucleotides: TGTGCCAGCAGTGGGGACCTTAGCAATCAGCCCCAGCATTTT. This encodes CASSGDLSNQPQHF.

This clonotype was recorded at least ten times. This chain joins TRBV6-2 or TRBV6-3 and TRBJ1-1; D uncertain. CDR3 length: 14 residues. Looked up from germline, CDR1 is MNHEY and CDR2 is SVGEGT. V lost 2 bases and J lost 4, with 11 bases in between. The CDR3 sequence is CASSYGYRSTEAFF. CDR3 sequence (DNA): TGTGCCAGCAGTTACGGATATAGGAGCACTGAAGCTTTCTTT.

Many counts were recorded for this clonotype. J is TRBJ2-7 and V is TRBV3-1; D ambiguous. Germline CDR1 reads LGHDT; CDR2 reads YNNKEL (reference sequence). V gave up 1 base and J gave up 0 bases, with 10 bases separating them. The CDR3 runs to 15 residues. CDR3 sequence (DNA): TGTGCCAGCAGCCAAGGACCGTCGAGCTCCTACGAGCAGTACTTC. Amino acid sequence: CASSQGPSSSYEQYF.

This chain uses TRBV15 with TRBJ2-5; maybe TRBD2 (6 bases). The germline V and J ends were trimmed by 1 base and 5 bases, with 8 bases remaining between them. The length of the CDR3 is 13 residues. The germline CDR1 and CDR2 sequences are LNHNV and YYDKDF (reference sequence). The CDR3 reads CATSRVGSETQYF. The CDR3, as DNA: TGTGCCACCAGCAGAGTCGGGAGTGAGACCCAGTACTTC.

This clonotype was found many times. The CDR3 coding sequence is TGTGCCAGCAGTTACCGCGGACAGGGGACCTCTCTGTACTTC. Translating gives CASSYRGQGTSLYF. The chain joins TRBV6-5 to TRBJ2-7; the match to TRBD1 covers 9 bases. Germline CDR1 and CDR2: MNHEY and SVGAGI. The CDR3 is 14 amino acids. V was clipped by 2 bases and J by 12 bases; unmatched bases: 11.

This sequence joins TRBV5-1 and TRBJ2-7; 7 nucleotides match TRBD1. The CDR3 runs 14 residues. Germline values: CDR1 SGHRS, CDR2 YFSETQ. The V gene end was trimmed by 1 base and the J gene end by 2 bases; junction bases not matched to a gene: 3. CDR3 sequence (DNA): TGCGCCAGCAGCTTGCCCGGGACAGCCTACGAGCAGTACTTC. It yields the protein CASSLPGTAYEQYF. Together with reference TRBV5-1 and TRBJ2-7, the CDR3 gives the full variable domain: KAGVTQTPRYLIKTRGQQVTLSCSPISGHRSVSWYQQTPGQGLQFLFEYFSETQRNKGNFPGRFSGRQFSNSRSEMNVSTLELGDSALYLCASSLPGTAYEQYFGPGTRLTVT.

At least ten counts were recorded for this clonotype. V and J are TRBV7-2 and TRBJ2-7, with D maybe TRBD2 (6 bases). The CDR3 has 14 residues. Germline V gene lookup returns CDR1 SGHTA and CDR2 FQGNSA. The V gene lost 1 base and the J gene lost 3 bases, with 10 bases spanning the gap. The CDR3 here is CASSLVRENYEQYF. The CDR3 DNA is TGTGCCAGCAGCTTAGTCCGGGAGAACTACGAGCAGTACTTC.

This clonotype was seen a handful of times. The genes are TRBV28 and TRBJ2-5; the match to TRBD1 covers 10 bases. CDR1 is MDHEN and CDR2 is SYDVKM in the germline V gene. V shed 5 bases, J shed 0 bases, and the junction held 6 bases outside the gene matches. This CDR3 comprises 16 residues. This CDR3 reads CASSARQGANQETQYF. The CDR3 DNA follows: TGTGCCAGCAGTGCTAGACAGGGGGCCAACCAAGAGACCCAGTACTTC. The full variable domain, its missing parts supplied by reference TRBV28 and TRBJ2-5, is DVKVTQSSRYLVKRTGEKVFLECVQDMDHENMFWYRQDPGLGLRLIYFSYDVKMKEKGDIPEGYSVSREKKERFSLILESASTNQTSMYLCASSARQGANQETQYFGPGTRLLVL.

There are a few counts of this clonotype. The V call is TRBV9, the J call TRBJ2-2; D is possibly TRBD2 (6 bases). This CDR3 comprises 17 residues. Deletions cut 4 bases from V and 0 bases from J, with 16 bases between. From germline, CDR1 is SGDLS and CDR2 YYNGEE. The CDR3 DNA is TGTGCCAGCAGCCCCAATCCGGGACTTCCGAACACCGGGGAGCTGTTTTTT. It is translated as CASSPNPGLPNTGELFF. Filled out from reference TRBV9 and TRBJ2-2, the complete variable domain reads DSGVTQTPKHLITATGQRVTLRCSPRSGDLSVYWYQQSLDQGLQFLIQYYNGEERAKGNILERFSAQQFPDLHSELNLSSLELGDSALYFCASSPNPGLPNTGELFFGEGSRLTVL.

This clonotype was observed many times. The V gene is TRBV2, the J gene TRBJ2-5; TRBD2 matches at 9 bases. Germline trimming cut 11 bases from V and 2 bases from J; bases unmatched to any gene: 6. Germline lookup yields CDR1 SNHLY and CDR2 FYNNEI. The CDR3 has 13 residues. CDR3 protein: CASGREGQETQYF. The CDR3 region has the DNA TGTGCCTCGGGGCGGGAGGGTCAAGAGACCCAGTACTTC.

The table lists this clonotype with many counts. The rearrangement joins TRBV2 to TRBJ1-1; perhaps TRBD1 as D (6 bases). The CDR3 contains 15 residues. The V end was cut by 8 bases, the J end by 2 bases, with 18 bases between. Looked up from germline, CDR1 is SNHLY and CDR2 is FYNNEI. The CDR3 loop is CASLGGGLTNTEAFF. The CDR3, as DNA: TGTGCCAGCTTAGGGGGGGGACTTACTAACACTGAAGCTTTCTTT.

This clonotype came up many times. This chain links TRBV10-3 with TRBJ2-7; 7 positions agree with TRBD2. Germline-derived CDR1 and CDR2 are ENHRY and SYGVKD. With 10 bases clipped from V and 2 bases from J, the junction kept 8 bases outside the gene matches. The CDR3 totals 13 residues. The CDR3 DNA follows: TGTGCCACTGGCCAGCGGGAAACCTACGAGCAGTACTTC. Translated, it gives CATGQRETYEQYF.